This entry describes one T cell receptor (beta chain). Its antigen is not identified. The CDR3 covers 12 residues. V was pared by 8 bases and J by 3 bases, with 4 bases of the junction left unmatched. Germline V lookup: CDR1 MNHEY, CDR2 SVGAGI. Clones were read by immunoSEQ multiplex PCR, and TCRdb kept only the in-frame ones, dropping some. The sample lists approximately 90,000 clones, roughly 89% seen once, with around 3.5% in the top ten. The sample belongs to a study of T cell responses to AZD1222 COVID-19 vaccine. Study in general: Pooling was applied to second doses at about 4 or about 12 weeks. General observations from the study: White British ancestry dominated among donors, who included more females, and clonal diversity was possibly underestimated. Scientists sampled the repertoires only once the peak T cell response had passed. Just 5 to 7 AZD1222 recipients were seropositive at baseline.

The receptor was isolated from an adult in good health. Source: peripheral blood, taken on day 0 of AZD1222 vaccination. The chain links TRBV6-5 to TRBJ2-7, with TRBD1 matching over 7 bases. CDR3 in amino acids: CASWDSYYEQYF. CDR3 DNA sequence: TGTGCCAGCTGGGACAGCTACTACGAGCAGTACTTC.